Listed here is a single TCR beta chain. The antigen remains undetermined. The source of the sample is a study of shared clonotypes between healthy human individuals. Sequencing was performed with immunoSEQ multiplex PCR; in TCRdb, only in-frame clones are kept and a portion is missing. The data hold hundreds of thousands of clones, with 95% to 98% observed a single time. Broader study findings: Several donors shared around 5.1% of their naive CD4 clonotypes. What limited the represented genetic and exposure-history diversity was the small number of donors.

The germline V gene encodes CDR1 SGHRS and CDR2 YFSETQ. The CDR3 extends over 14 amino acids. V was cut by 6 bases and J by 5 bases, with 16 bases left in between. The V and J genes are TRBV5-1 and TRBJ2-3; D is possibly TRBD1 (8 bases). The sample comprised naive CD4+ T cells sorted from blood. As to subset: CD45RA+ positively selected. This sequence was found in a young woman in good health. CDR3 DNA: TGCGCCAGCATGGCGGGAGACAGGGGAGATACGCAGTATTTT. Translated: CASMAGDRGDTQYF.